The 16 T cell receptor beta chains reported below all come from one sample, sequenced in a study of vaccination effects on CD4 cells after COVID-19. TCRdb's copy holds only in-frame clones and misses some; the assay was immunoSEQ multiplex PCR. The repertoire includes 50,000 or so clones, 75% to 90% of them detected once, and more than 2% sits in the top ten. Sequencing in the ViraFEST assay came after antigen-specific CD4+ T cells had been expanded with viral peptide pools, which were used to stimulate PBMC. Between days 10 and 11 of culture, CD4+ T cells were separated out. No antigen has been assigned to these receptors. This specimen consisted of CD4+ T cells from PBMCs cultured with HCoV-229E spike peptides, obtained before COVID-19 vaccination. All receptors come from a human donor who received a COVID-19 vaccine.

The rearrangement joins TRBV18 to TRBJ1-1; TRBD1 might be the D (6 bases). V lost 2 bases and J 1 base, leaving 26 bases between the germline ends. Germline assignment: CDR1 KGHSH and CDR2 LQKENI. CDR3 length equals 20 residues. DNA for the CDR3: TGTGCCAGCTCACCATCCCCGGACAGCTCTTCTCAAGGTCGGAACACTGAAGCTTTCTTT. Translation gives CASSPSPDSSSQGRNTEAFF.

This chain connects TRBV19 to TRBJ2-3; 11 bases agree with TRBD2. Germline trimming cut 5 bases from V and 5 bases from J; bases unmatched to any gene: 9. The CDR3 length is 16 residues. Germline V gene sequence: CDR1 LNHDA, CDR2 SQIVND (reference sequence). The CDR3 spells CASSAETSGVEDTQYF. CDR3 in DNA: TGTGCCAGTAGTGCCGAGACTAGCGGGGTTGAAGATACGCAGTATTTT.

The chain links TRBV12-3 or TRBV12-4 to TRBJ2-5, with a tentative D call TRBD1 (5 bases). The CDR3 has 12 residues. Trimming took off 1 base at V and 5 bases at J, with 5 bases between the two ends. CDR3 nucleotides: TGTGCCAGCAGTTTAGAGGGGGAGACCCAGTACTTC. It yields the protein CASSLEGETQYF.

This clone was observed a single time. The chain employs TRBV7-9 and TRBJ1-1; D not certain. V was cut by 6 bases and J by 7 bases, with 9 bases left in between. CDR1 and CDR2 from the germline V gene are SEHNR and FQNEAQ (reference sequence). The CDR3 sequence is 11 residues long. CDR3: CASSLTNEAFF. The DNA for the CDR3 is TGTGCCAGCAGTTTAACCAATGAAGCTTTCTTT.

The CDR3 loop is CASSLAGFQPQHF. CDR3 DNA: TGTGCCAGCAGCTTAGCAGGGTTTCAGCCCCAGCATTTT. J is TRBJ1-5 and V is TRBV7-2; no clear D gene. Trimming stripped 0 bases from V and 6 bases from J, with 6 bases between. The CDR3 extends over 13 amino acids. Looked up from germline, CDR1 is SGHTA and CDR2 is FQGNSA.

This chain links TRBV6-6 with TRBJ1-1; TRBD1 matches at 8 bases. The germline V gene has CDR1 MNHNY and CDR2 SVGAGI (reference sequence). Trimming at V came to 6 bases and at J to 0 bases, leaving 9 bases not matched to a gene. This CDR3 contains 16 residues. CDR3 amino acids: CASRPWETGVNTEAFF. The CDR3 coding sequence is TGTGCCAGCAGGCCCTGGGAGACAGGGGTGAACACTGAAGCTTTCTTT.

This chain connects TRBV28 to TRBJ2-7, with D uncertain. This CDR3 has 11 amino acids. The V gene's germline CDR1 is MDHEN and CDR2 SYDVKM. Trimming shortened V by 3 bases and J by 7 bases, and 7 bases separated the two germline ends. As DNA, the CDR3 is TGTGCCAGCAGTTTTCACGGGGAGCAGTACGTC. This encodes CASSFHGEQYV.

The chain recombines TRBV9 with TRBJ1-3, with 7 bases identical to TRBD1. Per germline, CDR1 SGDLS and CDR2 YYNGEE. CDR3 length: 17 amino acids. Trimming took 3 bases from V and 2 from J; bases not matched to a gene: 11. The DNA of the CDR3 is TGTGCCAGCAGCGACCTACAGGGCCAGGGGGCTGGAAACACCATATATTTT. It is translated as CASSDLQGQGAGNTIYF. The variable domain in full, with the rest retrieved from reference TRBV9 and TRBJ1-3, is DSGVTQTPKHLITATGQRVTLRCSPRSGDLSVYWYQQSLDQGLQFLIQYYNGEERAKGNILERFSAQQFPDLHSELNLSSLELGDSALYFCASSDLQGQGAGNTIYFGEGSWLTVV.

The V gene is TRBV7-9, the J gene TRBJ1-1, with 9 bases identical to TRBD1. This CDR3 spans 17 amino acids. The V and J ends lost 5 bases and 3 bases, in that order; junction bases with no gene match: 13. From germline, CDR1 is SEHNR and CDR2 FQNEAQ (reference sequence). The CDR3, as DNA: TGTGCCAGCAGCCCTCGGACAGGGGCCAACCGGGACACTGAAGCTTTCTTT. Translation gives CASSPRTGANRDTEAFF.

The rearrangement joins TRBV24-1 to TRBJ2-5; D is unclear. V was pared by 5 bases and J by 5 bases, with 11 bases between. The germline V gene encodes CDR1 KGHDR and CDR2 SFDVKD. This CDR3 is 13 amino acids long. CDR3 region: CATSGTVEETQYF. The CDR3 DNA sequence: TGTGCCACCAGTGGAACAGTGGAGGAGACCCAGTACTTC.

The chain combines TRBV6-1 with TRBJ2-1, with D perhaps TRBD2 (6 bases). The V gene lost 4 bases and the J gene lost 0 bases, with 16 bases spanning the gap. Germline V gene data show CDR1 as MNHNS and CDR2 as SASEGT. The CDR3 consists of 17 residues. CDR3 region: CASSVRGTQGSYNEQFF. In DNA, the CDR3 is TGTGCCAGCAGTGTGCGAGGGACTCAAGGCTCCTACAATGAGCAGTTCTTC.

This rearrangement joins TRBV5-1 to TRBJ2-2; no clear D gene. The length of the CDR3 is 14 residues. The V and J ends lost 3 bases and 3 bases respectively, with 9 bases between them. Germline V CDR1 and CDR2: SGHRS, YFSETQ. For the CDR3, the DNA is TGCGCCAGCAGCTCAAGAACAGACACCGGGGAGCTGTTTTTT. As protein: CASSSRTDTGELFF.

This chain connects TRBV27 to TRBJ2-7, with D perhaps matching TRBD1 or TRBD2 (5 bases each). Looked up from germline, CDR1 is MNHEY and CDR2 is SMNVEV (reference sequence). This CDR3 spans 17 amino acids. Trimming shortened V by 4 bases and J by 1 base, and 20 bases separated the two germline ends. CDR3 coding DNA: TGTGCCAGCAGTTCAGTCTCCTATGAGGGGCCGTCCTACGAGCAGTACGTC. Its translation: CASSSVSYEGPSYEQYV.

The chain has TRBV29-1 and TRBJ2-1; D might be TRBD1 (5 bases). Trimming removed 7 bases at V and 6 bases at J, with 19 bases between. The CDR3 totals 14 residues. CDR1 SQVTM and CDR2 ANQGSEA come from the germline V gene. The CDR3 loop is CSARPGSRGNEQFF. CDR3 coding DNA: TGCAGCGCCCGGCCCGGGTCTAGGGGCAATGAGCAGTTCTTC.

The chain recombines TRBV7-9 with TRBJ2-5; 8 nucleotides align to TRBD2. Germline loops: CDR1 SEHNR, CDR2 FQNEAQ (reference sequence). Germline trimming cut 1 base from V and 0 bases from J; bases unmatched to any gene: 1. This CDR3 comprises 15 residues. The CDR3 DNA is TGTGCCAGCAGCTTAGGAGCGGGGGACCAAGAGACCCAGTACTTC. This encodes CASSLGAGDQETQYF.

The CDR3 DNA sequence: TGTGCCAGCAGCTTAGGGGCGGGGGGGTACTACGAGCAGTACGTC. This encodes CASSLGAGGYYEQYV. V and J are TRBV11-2 and TRBJ2-7; 9 positions match TRBD2. There are 15 residues in the CDR3. With V trimmed by 1 base and J by 3 bases, 4 bases remained unmatched. From germline, CDR1 is SGHAT and CDR2 FQNNGV.